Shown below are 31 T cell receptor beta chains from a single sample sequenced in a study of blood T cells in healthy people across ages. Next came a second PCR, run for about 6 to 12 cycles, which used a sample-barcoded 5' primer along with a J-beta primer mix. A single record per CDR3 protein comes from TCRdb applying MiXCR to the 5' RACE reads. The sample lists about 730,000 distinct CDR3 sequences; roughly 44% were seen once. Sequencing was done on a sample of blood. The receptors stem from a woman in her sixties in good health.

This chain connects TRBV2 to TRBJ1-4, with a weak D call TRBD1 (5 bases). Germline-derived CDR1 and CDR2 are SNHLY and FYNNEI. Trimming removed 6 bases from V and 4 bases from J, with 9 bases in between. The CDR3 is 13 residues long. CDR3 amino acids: CASSQGHNEKLFF. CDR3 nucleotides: TGTGCCAGCAGCCAGGGCCATAATGAAAAACTGTTTTTT.

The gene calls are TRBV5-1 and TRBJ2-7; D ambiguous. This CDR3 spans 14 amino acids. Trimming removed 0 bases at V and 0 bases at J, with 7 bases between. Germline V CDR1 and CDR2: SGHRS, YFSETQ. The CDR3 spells CASSLDPDSYEQYF. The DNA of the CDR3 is TGCGCCAGCAGCTTGGACCCAGACTCCTACGAGCAGTACTTC.

The CDR3 nucleotides read TGTGCCAGCAGCTTAGGAGGACAGGGGTCCCACAATGAGCAGTTCTTC. This gives the protein CASSLGGQGSHNEQFF. The chain employs TRBV11-3 and TRBJ2-1; 9 nucleotides line up with TRBD1. Germline loops: CDR1 SGHNT, CDR2 YENEEA. The CDR3 is made up of 16 amino acids. Germline trimming cut 1 base from V and 5 bases from J; bases unmatched to any gene: 6.

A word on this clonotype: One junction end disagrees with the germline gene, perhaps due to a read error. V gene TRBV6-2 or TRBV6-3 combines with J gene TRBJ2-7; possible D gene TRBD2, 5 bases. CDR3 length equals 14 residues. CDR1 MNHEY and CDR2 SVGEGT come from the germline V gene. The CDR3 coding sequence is TGTACCAGCAGTTTAGCGTTGAGCTCCTACGAGCAGTACTTC. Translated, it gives CTSSLALSSYEQYF.

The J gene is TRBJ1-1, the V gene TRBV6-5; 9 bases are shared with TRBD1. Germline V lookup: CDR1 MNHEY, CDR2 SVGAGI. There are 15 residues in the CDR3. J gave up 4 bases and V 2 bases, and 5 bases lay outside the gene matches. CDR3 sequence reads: CASSYGRTGVTEAFF. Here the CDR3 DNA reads TGTGCCAGCAGTTACGGTAGGACAGGGGTCACTGAAGCTTTCTTT.

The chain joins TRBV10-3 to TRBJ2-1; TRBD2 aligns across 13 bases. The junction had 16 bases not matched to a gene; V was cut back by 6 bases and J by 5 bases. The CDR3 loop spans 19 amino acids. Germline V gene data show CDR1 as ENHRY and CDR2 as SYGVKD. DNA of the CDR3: TGTGCCATCAGGCCCACTCGCCCACTAGCGGGAGGGGGTGACAATGAGCAGTTCTTC. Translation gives CAIRPTRPLAGGGDNEQFF.

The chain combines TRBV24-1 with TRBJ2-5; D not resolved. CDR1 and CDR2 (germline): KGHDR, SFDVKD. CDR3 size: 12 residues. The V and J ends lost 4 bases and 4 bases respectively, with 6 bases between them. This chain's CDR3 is CATSELGETQYF. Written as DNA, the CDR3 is TGTGCCACCAGTGAGTTAGGAGAGACCCAGTACTTC.

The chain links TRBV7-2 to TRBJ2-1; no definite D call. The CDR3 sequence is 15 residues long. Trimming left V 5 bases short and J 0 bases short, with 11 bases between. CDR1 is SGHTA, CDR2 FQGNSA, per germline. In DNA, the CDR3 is TGTGCCAGCAGCCCGCAGTCCGCCTCCTACAATGAGCAGTTCTTC. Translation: CASSPQSASYNEQFF.

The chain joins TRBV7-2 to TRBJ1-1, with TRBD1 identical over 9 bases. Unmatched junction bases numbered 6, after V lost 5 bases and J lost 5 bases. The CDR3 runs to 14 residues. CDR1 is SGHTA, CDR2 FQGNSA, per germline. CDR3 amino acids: CASSTRQGGTEAFF. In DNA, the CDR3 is TGTGCCAGCAGCACCCGACAGGGGGGGACTGAAGCTTTCTTT.

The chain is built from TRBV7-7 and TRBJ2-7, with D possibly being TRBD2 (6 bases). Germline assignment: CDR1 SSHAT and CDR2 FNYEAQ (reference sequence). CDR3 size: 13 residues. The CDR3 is CTSSVGLKNEQYF. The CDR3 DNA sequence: TGTACTAGCAGCGTAGGACTCAAGAATGAGCAGTACTTC.

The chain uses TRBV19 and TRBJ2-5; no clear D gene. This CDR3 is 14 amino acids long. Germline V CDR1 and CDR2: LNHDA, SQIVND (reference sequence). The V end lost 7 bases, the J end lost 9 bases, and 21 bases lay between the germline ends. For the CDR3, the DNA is TGTGCCAGTAACAATGGGAATCTCCGCGAGGCCCAGTACTTC. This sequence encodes CASNNGNLREAQYF.

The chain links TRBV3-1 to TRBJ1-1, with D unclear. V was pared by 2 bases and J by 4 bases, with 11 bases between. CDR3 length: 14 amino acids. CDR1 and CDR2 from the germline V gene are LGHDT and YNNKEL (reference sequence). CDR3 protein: CASSQMTGSTEAFF. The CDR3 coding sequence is TGTGCCAGCAGCCAAATGACGGGAAGCACTGAAGCTTTCTTT.

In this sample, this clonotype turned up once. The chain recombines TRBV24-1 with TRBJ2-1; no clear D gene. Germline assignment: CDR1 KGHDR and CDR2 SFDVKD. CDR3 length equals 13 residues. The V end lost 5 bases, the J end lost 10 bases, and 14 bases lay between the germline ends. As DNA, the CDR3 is TGTGCCACCAGTGCCGTGGGCGGATACGAGCAGTTCTTC. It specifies CATSAVGGYEQFF.

CDR3: CSVEVRHVYGYTF. CDR3 nucleotides: TGCAGCGTTGAAGTTCGGCACGTCTATGGCTACACCTTC. This rearrangement joins TRBV29-1 to TRBJ1-2; D remains unclear. There are 13 residues in the CDR3. V dropped 1 base and J dropped 4 bases, with 10 bases sitting between them. Germline assignment: CDR1 SQVTM and CDR2 ANQGSEA.

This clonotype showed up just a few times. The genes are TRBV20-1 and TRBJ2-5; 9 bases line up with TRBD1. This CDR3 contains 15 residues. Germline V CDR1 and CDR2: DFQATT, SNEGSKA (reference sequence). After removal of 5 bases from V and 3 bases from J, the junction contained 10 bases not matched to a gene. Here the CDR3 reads CSASRPTGGKETQYF. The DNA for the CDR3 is TGCAGTGCTTCTCGTCCCACAGGGGGCAAAGAGACCCAGTACTTC.

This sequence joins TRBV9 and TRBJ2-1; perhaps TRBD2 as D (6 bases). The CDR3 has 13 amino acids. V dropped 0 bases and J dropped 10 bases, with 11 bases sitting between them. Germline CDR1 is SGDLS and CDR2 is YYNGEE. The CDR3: CASSVVGGREQFF. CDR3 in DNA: TGTGCCAGCAGCGTAGTGGGGGGTAGGGAGCAGTTCTTC.

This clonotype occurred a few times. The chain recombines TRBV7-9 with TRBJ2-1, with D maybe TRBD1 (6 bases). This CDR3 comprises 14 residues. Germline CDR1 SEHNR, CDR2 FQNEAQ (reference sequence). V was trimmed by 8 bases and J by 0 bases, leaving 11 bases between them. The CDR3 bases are TGTGCCAGCCCCCAGGGGAACTCCTACAATGAGCAGTTCTTC. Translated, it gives CASPQGNSYNEQFF.

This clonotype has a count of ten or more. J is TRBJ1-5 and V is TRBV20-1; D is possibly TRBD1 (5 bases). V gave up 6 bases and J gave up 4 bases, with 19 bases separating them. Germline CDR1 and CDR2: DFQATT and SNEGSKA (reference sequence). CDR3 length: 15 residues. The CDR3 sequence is CSALEAGVVNQPQHF. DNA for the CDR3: TGCAGTGCCCTTGAGGCGGGGGTGGTAAATCAGCCCCAGCATTTT.

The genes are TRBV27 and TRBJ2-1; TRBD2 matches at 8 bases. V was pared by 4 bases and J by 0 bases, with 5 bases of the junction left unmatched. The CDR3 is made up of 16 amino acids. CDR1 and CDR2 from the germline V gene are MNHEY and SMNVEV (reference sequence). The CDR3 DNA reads TGTGCCAGCAGTTCCGGGGGGGGCCGCTCCTACAATGAGCAGTTCTTC. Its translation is CASSSGGGRSYNEQFF.

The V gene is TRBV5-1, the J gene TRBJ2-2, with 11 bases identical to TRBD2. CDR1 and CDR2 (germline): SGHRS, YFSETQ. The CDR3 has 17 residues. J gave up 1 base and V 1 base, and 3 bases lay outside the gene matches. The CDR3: CASSLTSGGMNTGELFF. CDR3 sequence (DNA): TGCGCCAGCAGCTTGACTAGCGGGGGTATGAACACCGGGGAGCTGTTTTTT.

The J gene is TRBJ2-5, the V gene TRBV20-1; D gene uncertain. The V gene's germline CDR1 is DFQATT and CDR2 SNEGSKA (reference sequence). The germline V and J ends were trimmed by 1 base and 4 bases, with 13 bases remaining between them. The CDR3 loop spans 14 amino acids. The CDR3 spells CSARGVSFVETQYF. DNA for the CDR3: TGCAGTGCTAGAGGGGTATCTTTTGTAGAGACCCAGTACTTC.

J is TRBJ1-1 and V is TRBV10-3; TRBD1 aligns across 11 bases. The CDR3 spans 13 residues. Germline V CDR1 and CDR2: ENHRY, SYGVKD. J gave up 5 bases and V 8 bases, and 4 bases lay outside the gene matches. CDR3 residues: CAIDGTGGTEAFF. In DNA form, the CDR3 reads TGTGCCATCGACGGGACAGGGGGGACTGAAGCTTTCTTT.

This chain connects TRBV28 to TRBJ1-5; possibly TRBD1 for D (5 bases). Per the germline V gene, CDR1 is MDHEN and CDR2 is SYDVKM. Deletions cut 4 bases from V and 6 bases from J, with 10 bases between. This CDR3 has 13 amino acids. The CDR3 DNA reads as TGTGCCAGCAGTTCGCCGGGGGTTCAGCCCCAGCATTTT. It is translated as CASSSPGVQPQHF. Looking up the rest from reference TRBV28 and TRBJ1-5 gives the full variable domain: DVKVTQSSRYLVKRTGEKVFLECVQDMDHENMFWYRQDPGLGLRLIYFSYDVKMKEKGDIPEGYSVSREKKERFSLILESASTNQTSMYLCASSSPGVQPQHFGDGTRLSIL.

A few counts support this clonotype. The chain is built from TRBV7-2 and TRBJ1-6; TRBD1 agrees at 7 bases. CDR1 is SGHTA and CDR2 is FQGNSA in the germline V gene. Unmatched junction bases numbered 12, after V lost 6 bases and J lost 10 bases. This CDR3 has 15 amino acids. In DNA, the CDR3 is TGTGCCAGCAGTTCCGGGACAGCGGCATCCTCACCCCTCCACTTT. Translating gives CASSSGTAASSPLHF.

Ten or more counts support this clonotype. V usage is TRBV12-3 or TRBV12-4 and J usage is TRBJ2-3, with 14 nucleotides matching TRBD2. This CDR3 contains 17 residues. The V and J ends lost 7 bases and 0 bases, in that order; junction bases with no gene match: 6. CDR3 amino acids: CASTGTSGGRSTDTQYF. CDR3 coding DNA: TGTGCCAGCACCGGGACTAGCGGGGGCCGAAGCACAGATACGCAGTATTTT.

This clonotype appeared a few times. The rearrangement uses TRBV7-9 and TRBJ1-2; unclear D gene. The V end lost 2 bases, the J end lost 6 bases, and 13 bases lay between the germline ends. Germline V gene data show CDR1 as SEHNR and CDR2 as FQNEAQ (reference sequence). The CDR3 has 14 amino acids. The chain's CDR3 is CASSLNNIPNGYTF. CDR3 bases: TGTGCCAGCAGCTTAAATAACATACCAAATGGCTACACCTTC.

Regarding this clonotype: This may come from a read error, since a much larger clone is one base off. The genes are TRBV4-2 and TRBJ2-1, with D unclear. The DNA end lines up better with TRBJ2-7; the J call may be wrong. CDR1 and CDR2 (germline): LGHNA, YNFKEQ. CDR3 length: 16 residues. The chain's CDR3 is CASSQDRAASYNEQYF. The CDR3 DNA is TGTGCCAGCAGCCAAGATCGGGCGGCCTCCTACAATGAGCAGTACTTC.

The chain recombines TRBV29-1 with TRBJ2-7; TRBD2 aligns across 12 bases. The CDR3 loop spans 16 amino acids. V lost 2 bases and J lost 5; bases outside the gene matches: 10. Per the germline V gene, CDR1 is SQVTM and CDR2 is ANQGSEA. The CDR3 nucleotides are TGCAGCGTTGAATACCCTAGCGGGAGGGGTGTTGACGAGCAGTACTTC. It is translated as CSVEYPSGRGVDEQYF.

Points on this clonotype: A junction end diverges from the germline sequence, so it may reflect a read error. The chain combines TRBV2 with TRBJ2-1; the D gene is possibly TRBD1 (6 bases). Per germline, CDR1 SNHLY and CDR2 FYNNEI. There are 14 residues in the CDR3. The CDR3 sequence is CASSEQGTYNKQFF. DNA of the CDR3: TGTGCCAGCAGTGAACAGGGGACGTACAATAAGCAGTTCTTC.

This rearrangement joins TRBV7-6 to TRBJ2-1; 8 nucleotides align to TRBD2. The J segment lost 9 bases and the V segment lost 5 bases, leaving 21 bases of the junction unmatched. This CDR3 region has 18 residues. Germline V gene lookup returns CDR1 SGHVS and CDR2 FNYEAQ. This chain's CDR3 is CASSPSRAGAYLIGEQFF. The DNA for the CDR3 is TGTGCCAGCAGCCCCTCCCGAGCGGGGGCTTATTTAATCGGTGAGCAGTTCTTC.

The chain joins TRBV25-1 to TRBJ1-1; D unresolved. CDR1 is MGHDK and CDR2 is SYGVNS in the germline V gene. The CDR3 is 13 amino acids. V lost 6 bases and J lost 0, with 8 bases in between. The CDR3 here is CASRQIMNTEAFF. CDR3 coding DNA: TGTGCCAGCAGACAGATTATGAACACTGAAGCTTTCTTT.